Ten or more counts support the clone carrying this TCR beta chain. Arm-PCR of CDR3 regions with iRepertoire HTBI primers generated TCR beta libraries. TCRdb processed the multiplex PCR reads anew with MiXCR; each CDR3 protein has one entry. The repertoire holds 200,000 to 250,000 distinct CDR3 sequences, with around 20% as singletons. The sample's time point: newly diagnosed GD, antithyroid drugs for less than 3 months. The TCR library was made from RNA extracted from PBMCs. Graves' disease diagnosis followed American Thyroid Association guidelines. The source of the sample is a study of regulatory T cells in long-lasting Graves disease. V gave up 7 bases and J gave up 4 bases, with 10 bases separating them. Germline values: CDR1 LNHDA, CDR2 SQIVND (reference sequence). This CDR3 is built from 12 residues. The same data also contributed to another study, on T cells in Graves' hyperthyroidism and ophthalmopathy.

The chain carries TRBV19 and TRBJ1-2; possibly TRBD1 for D (5 bases). The receptor's source is a woman aged 25 to 45 with Graves disease. The starting material was peripheral blood mononuclear cells (PBMCs), obtained at new diagnosis, from a patient treated with antithyroid drugs. Here the CDR3 DNA reads TGTGCCAGTATCAGCCAGGGCTATGGCTACACCTTC. Translating gives CASISQGYGYTF.